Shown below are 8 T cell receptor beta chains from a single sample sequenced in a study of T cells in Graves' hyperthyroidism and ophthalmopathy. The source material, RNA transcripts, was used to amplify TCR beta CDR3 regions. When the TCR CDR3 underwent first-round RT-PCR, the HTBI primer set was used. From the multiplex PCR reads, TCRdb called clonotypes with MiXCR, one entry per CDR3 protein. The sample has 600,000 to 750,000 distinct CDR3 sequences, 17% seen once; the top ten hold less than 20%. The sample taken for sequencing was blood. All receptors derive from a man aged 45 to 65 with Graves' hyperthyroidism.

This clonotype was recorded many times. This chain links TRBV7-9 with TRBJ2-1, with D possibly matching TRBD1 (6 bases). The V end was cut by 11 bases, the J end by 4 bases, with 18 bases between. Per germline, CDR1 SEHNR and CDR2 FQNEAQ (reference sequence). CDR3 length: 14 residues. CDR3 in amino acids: CASGRDTLYNEQFF. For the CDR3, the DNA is TGTGCCTCGGGCAGGGACACCCTTTACAATGAGCAGTTCTTC.

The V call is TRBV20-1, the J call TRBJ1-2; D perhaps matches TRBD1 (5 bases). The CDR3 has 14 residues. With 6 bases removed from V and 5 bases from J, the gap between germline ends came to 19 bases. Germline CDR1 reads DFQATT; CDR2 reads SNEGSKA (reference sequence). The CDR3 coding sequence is TGCAGTGCCCCCCGGGACCATCATCGGTATGGCTACACCTTC. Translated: CSAPRDHHRYGYTF.

The CDR3 DNA reads TGTGCCAGCAGCTTCATAGCGGAGTATAGCTCCTACAATGAGCAGTTCTTC. This encodes CASSFIAEYSSYNEQFF. The chain joins TRBV7-2 to TRBJ2-1; maybe TRBD2 (6 bases). This CDR3 contains 17 residues. V shed 3 bases and J shed 0 bases, with 15 bases lying between them. Per germline, CDR1 SGHTA and CDR2 FQGNSA.

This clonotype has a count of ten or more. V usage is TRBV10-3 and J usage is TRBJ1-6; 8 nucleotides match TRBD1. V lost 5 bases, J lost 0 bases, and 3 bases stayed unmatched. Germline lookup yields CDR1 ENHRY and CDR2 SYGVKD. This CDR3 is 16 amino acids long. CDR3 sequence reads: CAISRQGPSYNSPLHF. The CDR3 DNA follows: TGTGCCATCAGTCGACAGGGGCCCTCCTATAATTCACCCCTCCACTTT.

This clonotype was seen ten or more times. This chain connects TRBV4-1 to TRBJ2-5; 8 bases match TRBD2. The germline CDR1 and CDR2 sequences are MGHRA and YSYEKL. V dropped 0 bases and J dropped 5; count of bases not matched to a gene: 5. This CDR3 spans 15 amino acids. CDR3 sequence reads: CASSQDTSGWETQYF. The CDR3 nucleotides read TGCGCCAGCAGCCAAGATACTAGCGGTTGGGAGACCCAGTACTTC.

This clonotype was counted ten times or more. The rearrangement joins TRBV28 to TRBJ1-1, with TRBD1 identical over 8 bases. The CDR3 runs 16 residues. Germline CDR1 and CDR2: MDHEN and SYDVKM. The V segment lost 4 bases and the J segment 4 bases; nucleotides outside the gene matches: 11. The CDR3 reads CASSSAGRGPSTEAFF. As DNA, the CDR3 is TGTGCCAGCAGTTCAGCGGGCAGGGGGCCCTCCACTGAAGCTTTCTTT.

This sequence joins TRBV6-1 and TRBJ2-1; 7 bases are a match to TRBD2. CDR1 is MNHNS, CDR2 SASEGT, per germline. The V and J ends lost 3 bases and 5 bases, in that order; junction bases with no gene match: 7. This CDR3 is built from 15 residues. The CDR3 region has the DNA TGTGCCAGCAGTGATCCGGGACTAAGGCACAATGAGCAGTTCTTC. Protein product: CASSDPGLRHNEQFF.

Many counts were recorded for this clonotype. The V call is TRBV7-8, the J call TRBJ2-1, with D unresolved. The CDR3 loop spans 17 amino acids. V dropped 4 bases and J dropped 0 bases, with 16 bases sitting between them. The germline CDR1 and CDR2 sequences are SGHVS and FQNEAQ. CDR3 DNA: TGTGCCAGCAGCTCAGGTGCGGCGAGAAGCTCCTACAATGAGCAGTTCTTC. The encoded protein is CASSSGAARSSYNEQFF.